The 21 T cell receptor beta chains below all came from one sample that was sequenced in a study of CD8+ T cells in alopecia areata. RNA was isolated and reverse transcribed to cDNA, the sequencing template. The data were produced by immunoSEQ multiplex PCR, yet TCRdb's version contains in-frame clones alone and is incomplete. This repertoire holds 200,000 to 300,000 clones, and none appear only once. The study sorted pooled cutaneous lymph node cells by CD4, CD8alpha, NKG2D, NKG2ACE and other markers. Sequenced material: CD4+ T cells sorted from a lymph node. Every receptor here comes from a C3H/HeJ mouse with alopecia areata. Mouse MHC haplotype: H2-k.

This clone was detected only a few times. Genes and germline are mouse. Read sequence stops 4 residues before the CDR3 end, and the germline J gene provides the missing end. V and J are TRBV14 and TRBJ2-1; TRBD1 agrees at 9 bases. This CDR3 spans 13 amino acids. CDR1 SGHDT and CDR2 FRDEAV come from the germline V gene. With V trimmed by 6 bases and J by 5 bases, 3 bases remained unmatched. The CDR3 DNA, read in part, is TGTGCCAGCACCCGGGACAGGGATGCT. It codes for CASTRDRDA. The complete CDR3 sequence is CASTRDRDAEQFF.

Of note for this clone: The gene names given are mouse names. The CDR3 end lies 4 residues beyond the end of the read and is filled in from the germline J gene. J is TRBJ2-3 and V is TRBV13-3; 12 positions agree with TRBD2. With V trimmed by 3 bases and J by 2 bases, 4 bases remained unmatched. The CDR3 loop spans 16 amino acids. Germline V gene lookup returns CDR1 NNHDY and CDR2 SYVADS. The CDR3 sequence: CASSGLGGRFAETLYF. The DNA read from the CDR3 is TGTGCCAGCAGTGGACTGGGGGGGCGCTTTGCAGAA.

This clone was detected only a few times. The gene symbols are mouse symbols. The observed sequence ends 4 residues before the CDR3 terminus, with the missing tail filled in from the germline J gene. This chain connects TRBV13-1 to TRBJ2-1; 9 nucleotides match TRBD2. Germline V gene data show CDR1 as NSHNY and CDR2 as SYGAGN. The CDR3 loop spans 15 amino acids. The ends lost 4 bases at V and 4 bases at J; junction bases unmatched: 6. The sequenced CDR3 bases are TGTGCCAGCAGTCCCCCTGGGGGGGGGTATGCT. This translates into CASSPPGGGYA. The whole CDR3 sequence reads CASSPPGGGYAEQFF.

Of note for this clone: Mouse gene names apply. Read sequence stops 4 residues before the CDR3 end, and the germline J gene provides the missing end. The J gene is TRBJ2-7, the V gene TRBV17; 10 bases align to TRBD2. The CDR3 totals 13 residues. CDR1 and CDR2 from the germline V gene are MNHDT and YYDKIL. The junction had 2 bases not matched to a gene; V was cut back by 6 bases and J by 3 bases. The part of the CDR3 DNA that was read is TGTGCTAGCAGGCGGGACTGGGGCTAT. Its translation is CASRRDWGY. The whole CDR3 sequence is CASRRDWGYEQYF.

This clone was counted a few times. Mouse germline and gene names are used. Other nucleotide sequences from this sample produce the same CDR3. The CDR3 bases that were read are TGTGCCAGCAGTGTCCGGGACAGTTAT. It specifies CASSVRDSY. The whole CDR3 reads CASSVRDSYEQYF. The chain joins TRBV13-1 to TRBJ2-7; TRBD1 matches at 7 bases. The read is 4 residues too short to cover the CDR3 end, so that end is filled in from the germline J gene. The CDR3 loop spans 13 amino acids. Germline loops: CDR1 NSHNY, CDR2 SYGAGN.

This clone was seen a few times. The genes and germline here are from mouse. The missing CDR3 end, 4 residues past where the read stops, is filled in from the germline J gene. The chain links TRBV13-2 to TRBJ2-5; TRBD2 matches at 12 bases. J was trimmed by 3 bases and V by 2 bases; bases with no gene match: 7. From germline, CDR1 is NNHNN and CDR2 SYGAGS (reference sequence). The CDR3 length is 17 residues. Here the CDR3 reads CASGDRLGGLGQDTQYF. Incomplete CDR3 DNA: TGTGCCAGCGGTGACCGACTGGGGGGGCTCGGGCAAGAC.

On this clone: Gene names are mouse gene names. The CDR3 end falls 4 residues outside the read, so it is completed with the germline J gene. V is TRBV13-2 and J is TRBJ2-1, with 9 bases lining up with TRBD1. V lost 5 bases, J lost 0 bases, and 9 bases stayed unmatched. The CDR3 consists of 17 residues. Per the germline V gene, CDR1 is NNHNN and CDR2 is SYGAGS (reference sequence). The sequenced CDR3 bases are TGTGCCAGCGGGGACATACAGGGGGCGCGTAACTATGCT. Its protein product is CASGDIQGARNYA. The full CDR3 is CASGDIQGARNYAEQFF.

This clone was counted between two and nine times. Gene names denote mouse genes. The covered CDR3 bases are TGTGCCAGCAGTCACAGGGATAACTATGCT. Translation: CASSHRDNYA. The CDR3, in full, reads CASSHRDNYAEQFF. V usage is TRBV13-3 and J usage is TRBJ2-1, with TRBD1 as a possible D gene (6 bases). Read coverage stops 4 residues before the CDR3 terminus; the germline J gene supplies the remainder. The V gene lost 4 bases and the J gene lost 0 bases, with 8 bases spanning the gap. The CDR3 is made up of 14 amino acids. Per the germline V gene, CDR1 is NNHDY and CDR2 is SYVADS.

Comment on this clone: Genes and germline come from the mouse. The DNA read from the CDR3 is TGTGCCAGCAGTTATGGACAGGCAAACTCC. Translating it yields CASSYGQANS. The complete CDR3 reads CASSYGQANSDYTF. This chain links TRBV13-3 with TRBJ1-2, with 7 nucleotides matching TRBD1. Coverage ceases 4 residues before the CDR3 finishes, and the germline J gene fills in the end. In germline, CDR1 is NNHDY, CDR2 SYVADS. CDR3 length: 14 residues. The J segment lost 0 bases and the V segment lost 4 bases, leaving 3 bases of the junction unmatched.

This clone was seen a few times. Gene names are mouse gene names. From the germline J gene comes the end of the CDR3, since the read stops 4 residues before it. Other nucleotide sequences from this sample produce the same CDR3. The chain recombines TRBV13-3 with TRBJ2-5; 8 nucleotides match TRBD2. This CDR3 comprises 14 residues. Germline loops: CDR1 NNHDY, CDR2 SYVADS. With V trimmed by 2 bases and J by 3 bases, 2 bases remained unmatched. The CDR3 here is CASSELGGQDTQYF. The DNA read from the CDR3 is TGTGCCAGCAGTGAGCTGGGGGGTCAAGAC.

Remarks on this clone: These gene names are mouse names. The read ends 4 residues before the CDR3 terminus; that terminus is restored from the germline J gene. The same CDR3 also results from other DNA sequences found in this sample. V gene TRBV13-1 combines with J gene TRBJ2-3; 7 nucleotides line up with TRBD2. The J segment lost 0 bases and the V segment lost 1 base, leaving 2 bases of the junction unmatched. This CDR3 has 15 amino acids. Germline V gene lookup returns CDR1 NSHNY and CDR2 SYGAGN. The CDR3 DNA, read in part, is TGTGCCAGCAGTGATTCCTGGGGGAGTGCAGAA. Its protein product is CASSDSWGSAE. The CDR3 in its entirety is CASSDSWGSAETLYF.

This clone was observed a few times. Gene names and germline match the mouse. The read falls 4 residues short of the CDR3 end, and the missing part is taken from the germline J gene. Distinct nucleotide sequences in the sample also encode this CDR3. The genes are TRBV13-1 and TRBJ2-5; tentative D call: TRBD1 (6 bases). Trimming removed 0 bases from V and 0 bases from J, with 8 bases in between. CDR3 size: 15 residues. CDR1 is NSHNY and CDR2 is SYGAGN in the germline V gene. This chain's CDR3 is CASSDEGVNQDTQYF. CDR3 bases read: TGTGCCAGCAGTGATGAGGGGGTTAACCAAGAC.

This clone was detected ten times or more. The gene symbols are mouse symbols. Read data end 4 residues before the CDR3 end; the end is taken from the germline J gene. The chain combines TRBV14 with TRBJ2-1; 8 bases fit TRBD1. Germline values: CDR1 SGHDT, CDR2 FRDEAV. The CDR3 loop spans 13 amino acids. The DNA read from the CDR3 is TGTGCCAGCAGTGTGACAGGGGAGGCT. Translated, it gives CASSVTGEA. The entire CDR3 sequence reads CASSVTGEAEQFF.

For this clone: Gene names and germline refer to mouse. The CDR3 end lies 3 residues beyond the end of the read and is filled in from the germline J gene. This rearrangement joins TRBV13-1 to TRBJ1-6; 9 bases agree with TRBD1. TRBJ1-6 is marked as an open reading frame, function uncertain. Looked up from germline, CDR1 is NSHNY and CDR2 is SYGAGN. V lost 10 bases to trimming and J lost 5 bases; unmatched junction nucleotides: 4. This CDR3 has 13 amino acids. CDR3 bases read: TGTGCCCAAAGGGACAGGGATAATTCGCCC. The encoded protein is CAQRDRDNSP. The entire CDR3 is CAQRDRDNSPLYF.

On this clone itself: All gene names here are mouse names. The CDR3 is cut off 3 residues early in the read; its end comes from the germline J gene. The V gene is TRBV15, the J gene TRBJ1-6, with a tentative D call TRBD1 (6 bases). TRBJ1-6 is an ORF, with its function uncertain. V was clipped by 2 bases and J by 3 bases, with 11 bases between them. The CDR3 contains 16 residues. Germline V gene sequence: CDR1 SGHND, CDR2 FRSKSL. The CDR3 loop is CASSLNGDIYNSPLYF. CDR3 DNA (partial): TGTGCCAGCAGTTTAAATGGGGACATCTATAATTCGCCC.

There are a few counts of this clone. The gene symbols are mouse symbols. The read gets to within 4 residues of the CDR3 end, and the germline J gene fills in the rest. The chain couples TRBV17 to TRBJ2-5; 7 bases line up with TRBD2. J gave up 0 bases and V 2 bases, and 2 bases lay outside the gene matches. This CDR3 has 15 amino acids. In germline, CDR1 is MNHDT, CDR2 YYDKIL. The sequenced part of the CDR3 DNA is TGTGCTAGCAGTAGACTGGGGGAAAACCAAGAC. Residues: CASSRLGENQD. The full-length CDR3 reads as CASSRLGENQDTQYF. The complete variable domain, with remaining parts taken from reference TRBV17 and TRBJ2-5, reads DTTVKQNPRYKLARVGKPVNLICSQTMNHDTMYWYQKKPNQAPKLLLFYYDKILNREADTFEKFQSSRPNNSFCSLYIGSAGLEYSAMYLCASSRLGENQDTQYFGPGTRLLVL.

Comments on this clone: Mouse germline and gene names are used. The CDR3 bases that were read are TGTGCTAGCAGTAGAGGGACTGGGGGGGCGGGTGCAGAA. This translates into CASSRGTGGAGAE. The entire CDR3 sequence reads CASSRGTGGAGAETLYF. V and J are TRBV17 and TRBJ2-3, with 13 bases identical to TRBD2. Read coverage stops 4 residues before the CDR3 terminus; the germline J gene supplies the remainder. In germline, CDR1 is MNHDT, CDR2 YYDKIL. The CDR3 runs 17 residues. Germline trimming cut 1 base from V and 1 base from J; bases unmatched to any gene: 2.

Concerning this clone: Gene names follow the mouse nomenclature. The read falls 4 residues short of the CDR3 end, and the missing part is taken from the germline J gene. Other DNA sequences from this sample encode an identical CDR3 as well. V usage is TRBV31 and J usage is TRBJ1-1; 9 nucleotides line up with TRBD1. This CDR3 region has 13 residues. Germline V CDR1 and CDR2: GKSSPN, SITVG. Trimming took 3 bases from V and 3 from J; bases not matched to a gene: 2. CDR3 sequence: CAWRQGAYTEVFF. The part of the CDR3 DNA that was read is TGTGCCTGGAGACAGGGGGCGTACACA.

This clone was observed a few times. Each gene name is a mouse one. The sequence runs out 4 residues before the end of the CDR3; the remainder is reconstructed from the germline J gene. The V and J genes are TRBV13-1 and TRBJ2-5, with 8 bases fitting TRBD2. In germline, CDR1 is NSHNY, CDR2 SYGAGN. V trimming: 3 bases; J trimming: 2 bases; junction bases outside the gene matches: 5. CDR3 length: 15 residues. Partial CDR3 DNA: TGTGCCAGCAGTGTCCGGACTGGGATCCAAGAC. As protein: CASSVRTGIQD. The full-length CDR3 reads as CASSVRTGIQDTQYF.

Only a few counts were recorded for this clone. Gene and germline names: mouse. The read stops 4 residues short of the end of the CDR3; the missing end is completed from the germline J gene. The chain has TRBV13-1 and TRBJ1-2; D is unresolved. Germline CDR1 reads NSHNY; CDR2 reads SYGAGN. The CDR3 is made up of 13 amino acids. Trimming took 4 bases from V and 0 from J, leaving 7 bases between them. Incomplete CDR3 DNA: TGTGCCAGCAGTTCGACACCAAACTCC. This gives the protein CASSSTPNS. The CDR3 in full is CASSSTPNSDYTF.

A note on this clone: Mouse names are used for the genes. The sequence runs out 4 residues before the end of the CDR3; the remainder is reconstructed from the germline J gene. This chain uses TRBV19 with TRBJ2-1, with TRBD1 identical over 11 bases. There are 13 residues in the CDR3. Per germline, CDR1 FNHDT and CDR2 SITEND (reference sequence). The V gene end was trimmed by 7 bases and the J gene end by 6 bases; junction bases not matched to a gene: 3. The CDR3 loop reads CASEDRGLAEQFF. The CDR3 DNA, read in part, is TGTGCCAGCGAGGACAGGGGGCTTGCT. Variable domain in full (rest from reference TRBV19 and TRBJ2-1): GGIITQTPKFLIGQEGQKLTLKCQQNFNHDTMYWYRQDSGKGLRLIYYSITENDLQKGDLSEGYDASREKKSSFSLTVTSAQKNEMAVFLCASEDRGLAEQFFGPGTRLTVL.